The 29 T cell receptor beta chains presented below share a single source sample, sequenced in a study of molecular identifiers for immune sequencing clone quantification. A single record per CDR3 protein comes from TCRdb applying MiXCR to the PCR reads. The data contain approximately 93,000 distinct CDR3 sequences, 20% to 30% of them seen just once; the ten biggest clones take up about 0.73%. Source material: naive CD8+ T cells from blood, with Jurkat cell RNA spiked in. The subset denotes: FACS-sorted CD8+CD4-CCR7+CD45RA+ naive T cells. The receptors stem from a human donor in good health. Some libraries in this study had Jurkat cell RNA spiked in.

The CDR3, as DNA: TGTGCCAGCAGCTCGGGACTAGCGGGAGACATCGCGAACACCGGGGAGCTGTTTTTT. It translates to CASSSGLAGDIANTGELFF. The V call is TRBV11-3, the J call TRBJ2-2, with 14 bases matching TRBD2. Germline-derived CDR1 and CDR2 are SGHNT and YENEEA. The ends lost 4 bases at V and 0 bases at J; junction bases unmatched: 7. CDR3 size: 19 residues.

The chain employs TRBV7-3 and TRBJ1-4; 10 bases map to TRBD1. Germline V gene sequence: CDR1 SGHTA, CDR2 FQGTGA. J gave up 3 bases and V 5 bases, and 6 bases lay outside the gene matches. The CDR3 has 16 residues. As DNA, the CDR3 is TGTGCCAGCAGCCTATACGGACAGGGGGCTAATGAAAAACTGTTTTTT. Translated: CASSLYGQGANEKLFF.

In this sample, this clonotype turned up a few times. The V and J genes are TRBV4-3 and TRBJ1-4, with D maybe TRBD1 (5 bases). Germline CDR1 and CDR2: LGHNA and YSLEER. The CDR3 is made up of 13 amino acids. Trimming took 4 bases from V and 6 from J, leaving 9 bases between them. This chain's CDR3 is CASSPDSDEKLFF. The CDR3 DNA is TGCGCCAGCAGCCCTGACAGCGATGAAAAACTGTTTTTT.

V usage is TRBV20-1 and J usage is TRBJ1-5; tentatively, D is TRBD1 (5 bases). The CDR3 runs to 15 residues. CDR1 and CDR2 (germline): DFQATT, SNEGSKA (reference sequence). V shed 5 bases and J shed 0 bases, with 14 bases lying between them. The chain's CDR3 is CSACWDLDSNQPQHF. The CDR3 DNA follows: TGCAGTGCTTGCTGGGACCTTGATAGCAATCAGCCCCAGCATTTT.

The chain carries TRBV30 and TRBJ1-3; unclear D gene. The V end was cut by 4 bases, the J end by 0 bases, with 10 bases between. CDR3 length equals 14 residues. CDR1 is GTSNPN and CDR2 is SVGIG in the germline V gene (reference sequence). The CDR3 DNA is TGTGCCTGGATCCTGGGAAACTCTGGAAACACCATATATTTT. Protein sequence: CAWILGNSGNTIYF.

The chain employs TRBV5-4 and TRBJ2-7; 9 bases are a match to TRBD2. Germline CDR1 SGHNT, CDR2 YYREEE (reference sequence). This CDR3 is built from 14 residues. After removal of 7 bases from V and 6 bases from J, the junction contained 11 bases not matched to a gene. The CDR3 bases are TGTGCCAGCTCCTACCGCGGGGGGGCGGTCGAGCAGTACTTC. It codes for CASSYRGGAVEQYF.

This clonotype was seen ten or more times. The rearrangement joins TRBV4-3 to TRBJ2-7; D may be TRBD1 or TRBD2 (5 bases each). Germline loops: CDR1 LGHNA, CDR2 YSLEER. The V gene lost 3 bases and the J gene lost 5 bases, with 11 bases spanning the gap. The CDR3 is 13 amino acids. The CDR3 coding sequence is TGCGCCAGCAGCCACAGTCGGGGACACGAGCAGTACTTC. This gives the protein CASSHSRGHEQYF.

Many counts were recorded for this clonotype. The chain recombines TRBV6-1 with TRBJ1-5; unclear D gene. The CDR3 is 16 amino acids. The V gene lost 2 bases and the J gene lost 4 bases, with 15 bases spanning the gap. Germline loops: CDR1 MNHNS, CDR2 SASEGT. The CDR3 spells CASSESRFGVNQPQHF. In DNA, the CDR3 is TGTGCCAGCAGTGAATCCCGGTTCGGAGTGAATCAGCCCCAGCATTTT.

This clonotype was seen repeatedly, ten times or more. The CDR3 DNA reads as TGCGCCAGCAGCGGGGTGACTAGCGGCCAAGAGACCCAGTACTTC. It is translated as CASSGVTSGQETQYF. The chain links TRBV5-1 to TRBJ2-5, with 9 bases matching TRBD2. The CDR3 is 15 amino acids. J was trimmed by 1 base and V by 4 bases; bases with no gene match: 5. Germline lookup yields CDR1 SGHRS and CDR2 YFSETQ.

With respect to this clonotype: Given a much more abundant clone one base away, this may be a read error. The chain uses TRBV27 and TRBJ2-3; the match to TRBD2 covers 11 bases. Germline loops: CDR1 MNHEY, CDR2 SMNVEV (reference sequence). CDR3 length: 16 amino acids. CDR3 sequence: CASSLSGRGATGTQYF. CDR3 DNA sequence: TGTGCCAGCAGTCTTAGCGGGAGGGGGGCGACAGGTACGCAGTATTTT.

This rearrangement joins TRBV3-1 to TRBJ2-5; 11 nucleotides match TRBD2. This CDR3 has 16 amino acids. Germline CDR1 and CDR2: LGHDT and YNNKEL (reference sequence). With V trimmed by 4 bases and J by 1 base, 5 bases remained unmatched. As DNA, the CDR3 is TGTGCCAGCAGCCCCATTGGACTAGCGGGCCAAGAGACCCAGTACTTC. As protein: CASSPIGLAGQETQYF.

This clonotype came up a few times. The V call is TRBV15, the J call TRBJ2-4; TRBD2 matches at 16 bases. Trimming took 4 bases from V and 0 from J; bases not matched to a gene: 12. Germline V gene data show CDR1 as LNHNV and CDR2 as YYDKDF (reference sequence). This CDR3 is built from 21 residues. CDR3 in DNA: TGTGCCACCAGCACGGAATCCGGGACTAGCGGGGGGGTCCAAGCCAAAAACATTCAGTACTTC. It encodes CATSTESGTSGGVQAKNIQYF. The whole variable domain, filled in from reference TRBV15 and TRBJ2-4, reads DAMVIQNPRYQVTQFGKPVTLSCSQTLNHNVMYWYQQKSSQAPKLLFHYYDKDFNNEADTPDNFQSRRPNTSFCFLDIRSPGLGDTAMYLCATSTESGTSGGVQAKNIQYFGAGTRLSVL.

Many counts were recorded for this clonotype. This rearrangement joins TRBV7-2 to TRBJ2-1; D may be TRBD1 (5 bases). Trimming left V 5 bases short and J 10 bases short, with 15 bases between. CDR3 length equals 13 residues. The germline V gene encodes CDR1 SGHTA and CDR2 FQGNSA. This CDR3 reads CASSPLEAGEQFF. The CDR3 coding sequence is TGTGCCAGCAGCCCCCTTGAGGCAGGGGAGCAGTTCTTC.

This clonotype has at least ten counts. The chain recombines TRBV5-1 with TRBJ2-2; D is tentatively TRBD1 or TRBD2 (5 bases each). With 4 bases removed from V and 3 bases from J, the gap between germline ends came to 16 bases. The CDR3 spans 16 residues. In germline, CDR1 is SGHRS, CDR2 YFSETQ. CDR3 protein: CASSPNWTGHTGELFF. The CDR3 region has the DNA TGCGCCAGCAGCCCAAACTGGACGGGACACACCGGGGAGCTGTTTTTT.

This clonotype was observed a few times. V gene TRBV15 combines with J gene TRBJ2-1; the D gene could be TRBD1 or TRBD2 (5 bases each). V shed 4 bases and J shed 5 bases, with 18 bases lying between them. The germline V gene encodes CDR1 LNHNV and CDR2 YYDKDF (reference sequence). This CDR3 region has 16 residues. This CDR3 is CATSNSPGPGDNEQFF. CDR3 DNA: TGTGCCACCAGCAACTCTCCGGGACCCGGGGACAATGAGCAGTTCTTC.

For this clonotype: A much bigger clone sits one base away, suggesting this may be a read error. The chain uses TRBV27 and TRBJ2-5; the D is unclear. CDR1 is MNHEY and CDR2 is SMNVEV in the germline V gene (reference sequence). The CDR3 has 12 amino acids. The CDR3 loop reads CASSHLQEPQYF. For the CDR3, the DNA is TGTGCCAGCAGTCACCTCCAAGAGCCCCAGTACTTC.

This clonotype was recorded many times. The rearrangement joins TRBV29-1 to TRBJ1-1; 11 bases align to TRBD1. The CDR3 extends over 15 amino acids. After removal of 7 bases from V and 3 bases from J, the junction contained 10 bases not matched to a gene. Germline CDR1 and CDR2: SQVTM and ANQGSEA. CDR3 DNA: TGCAGCGCTCCGGACAGGGGGCTGAGTGACACTGAAGCTTTCTTT. It specifies CSAPDRGLSDTEAFF.

This clonotype occurred many times. The rearrangement links TRBV12-3 or TRBV12-4 to TRBJ2-1; either TRBD1 or TRBD2 may fit D (5 bases each). V was cut by 3 bases and J by 4 bases, with 7 bases left in between. The length of the CDR3 is 13 residues. The CDR3 bases are TGTGCCAGCAGTTTCGGGGCTTACAATGAGCAGTTCTTC. As protein: CASSFGAYNEQFF.

The V call is TRBV4-1, the J call TRBJ1-2, with D unclear. CDR1 and CDR2 from the germline V gene are MGHRA and YSYEKL. The V end lost 2 bases, the J end lost 0 bases, and 10 bases lay between the germline ends. The length of the CDR3 is 15 residues. CDR3 in DNA: TGCGCCAGCAGCCAACGGACTCCTACTAACTATGGCTACACCTTC. Amino acid sequence: CASSQRTPTNYGYTF.

The rearrangement links TRBV7-9 to TRBJ2-7; TRBD2 matches 8 bases. Trimming took 5 bases from V and 1 from J; bases not matched to a gene: 10. The CDR3 contains 16 residues. The germline V gene encodes CDR1 SEHNR and CDR2 FQNEAQ (reference sequence). For the CDR3, the DNA is TGTGCCAGCAGCCCCACCGGGGGGGCCCATTCCTACGAGCAGTACTTC. Protein product: CASSPTGGAHSYEQYF.

In this sample, this clonotype turned up many times. The chain is built from TRBV7-9 and TRBJ1-1, with D uncertain. This CDR3 comprises 15 residues. Per the germline V gene, CDR1 is SEHNR and CDR2 is FQNEAQ (reference sequence). V lost 1 base and J lost 0, with 9 bases in between. The CDR3 region has the DNA TGTGCCAGCAGCTTAGATGGCAGATTGAACACTGAAGCTTTCTTT. This translates into CASSLDGRLNTEAFF.

This clonotype showed up many times. V is TRBV6-2 or TRBV6-3 and J is TRBJ2-4, with D possibly matching TRBD1 (6 bases). The V end lost 4 bases, the J end lost 6 bases, and 16 bases lay between the germline ends. Germline V gene data show CDR1 as MNHEY and CDR2 as SVGEGT. The CDR3 sequence is 15 residues long. The CDR3 sequence: CASSSPTGLLNIQYF. The CDR3 bases are TGTGCCAGCAGTTCCCCGACAGGCTTGTTAAACATTCAGTACTTC.

This clonotype has only a few counts. The chain recombines TRBV20-1 with TRBJ2-5, with 7 bases fitting TRBD2. The CDR3 spans 13 residues. Trimming took 5 bases from V and 5 from J; bases not matched to a gene: 8. The germline V gene encodes CDR1 DFQATT and CDR2 SNEGSKA (reference sequence). CDR3 in DNA: TGCAGTGCTGGGGAGGGGCGTCGGGAGACCCAGTACTTC. Its protein product is CSAGEGRRETQYF.

This clonotype was counted only a few times. The V gene is TRBV4-1, the J gene TRBJ1-5; D is unresolved. The V end was cut by 0 bases, the J end by 7 bases, with 13 bases between. CDR1 MGHRA and CDR2 YSYEKL come from the germline V gene. The CDR3 length is 15 residues. CDR3 in amino acids: CASSQEWSGNQPQHF. The CDR3 DNA sequence: TGCGCCAGCAGCCAAGAGTGGAGTGGAAACCAGCCCCAGCATTTT.

This clonotype was seen more than once but under ten times. The chain links TRBV13 to TRBJ1-1; a weak D match, TRBD1 (5 bases). V gave up 3 bases and J gave up 11 bases, with 28 bases separating them. The CDR3 is made up of 17 amino acids. The germline gives CDR1 PRHDT, CDR2 FYEKMQ (reference sequence). This chain's CDR3 is CASSFPTGPRVHRGAFF. The CDR3 bases are TGTGCCAGCAGCTTCCCTACGGGGCCGCGGGTCCACCGTGGGGCTTTCTTT.

This clonotype was recorded at least ten times. V usage is TRBV18 and J usage is TRBJ2-3, with TRBD2 identical over 10 bases. Germline V gene sequence: CDR1 KGHSH, CDR2 LQKENI. Trimming at V came to 4 bases and at J to 6 bases, leaving 10 bases not matched to a gene. This CDR3 is 16 amino acids long. Here the CDR3 reads CASSHFSGGAGDTQYF. The CDR3, as DNA: TGTGCCAGCTCACACTTCAGCGGGGGGGCTGGCGATACGCAGTATTTT.

This clonotype was seen a handful of times. The chain is built from TRBV7-9 and TRBJ2-3; weak D call: TRBD2 (7 bases). This CDR3 is 15 amino acids long. Germline CDR1 and CDR2: SEHNR and FQNEAQ (reference sequence). The V and J ends lost 6 bases and 3 bases respectively, with 16 bases between them. Here the CDR3 reads CASRPAGALTDTQYF. The CDR3 DNA reads as TGTGCCAGCAGGCCCGCGGGGGCCTTAACAGATACGCAGTATTTT.

This clonotype was recorded a few times. The chain recombines TRBV19 with TRBJ2-7, with a tentative D call TRBD2 (5 bases). Germline values: CDR1 LNHDA, CDR2 SQIVND (reference sequence). Trimming removed 5 bases at V and 3 bases at J, with 11 bases between. CDR3 length equals 13 residues. The chain's CDR3 is CASSDGNFYEQYF. Here the CDR3 DNA reads TGTGCCAGTAGTGACGGGAATTTCTACGAGCAGTACTTC.

With regard to this clonotype: A junction end diverges from the germline sequence, so it may reflect a read error. The rearrangement uses TRBV7-7 and TRBJ2-6; D might be TRBD1 (5 bases). The CDR3 covers 15 residues. Germline V lookup: CDR1 SSHAT, CDR2 FNYEAQ (reference sequence). CDR3 amino acids: CASSPTGSGANVLTF. In DNA form, the CDR3 reads TGTGCTAGCAGCCCTACAGGCTCTGGGGCCAACGTCCTGACTTTC. Looking up the rest from reference TRBV7-7 and TRBJ2-6 gives the full variable domain: GAGVSQSPRYKVTKRGQDVTLRCDPISSHATLYWYQQALGQGPEFLTYFNYEAQPDKSGLPSDRFSAERPEGSISTLTIQRTEQRDSAMYRCASSPTGSGANVLTFGAGSRLTVL.